This section outlines one T cell receptor (beta chain) sequence together with its context. Its antigen is not known. Donors ranged from about 6 to 90 years old and were healthy Caucasians in Russia. CDR1 and CDR2 from the germline V gene are GTSNPN and SVGIG (reference sequence). This CDR3 region has 15 residues. J lost 6 bases, V lost 3 bases, and 10 bases had no gene match. This sample stems from a study of blood T cells in healthy people across ages. Study-wide results and caveats: Comparison with aged donors showed that long-lived donors had more naive CD4+ cells and higher diversity. TCR beta diversity correlated strongly with naive T cell percentage.

Alongside a J-beta primer mix, a sample-barcoded 5' primer served in a second PCR lasting 7 to 11 cycles. MiXCR, applied by TCRdb to the 5' RACE reads, yields one record per CDR3 protein. The sample contains 730,000 or so distinct CDR3 sequences, roughly 41% of which appear only once. Sequencing was performed on blood. The clonotype originates from a man aged 80 or over in good health. This rearrangement joins TRBV30 to TRBJ2-3, with TRBD1 identical over 9 bases. Written as DNA, the CDR3 is TGTGCCTGGAGGCCTACAGGGGGCTTGGAGGATACGCAGTATTTT. It yields the protein CAWRPTGGLEDTQYF.